This T cell receptor (beta chain) is drawn from a study of cytomegalovirus exposure and HLA in healthy donors. Study results and caveats: Later analysis identified a missense DCLRE1C variant that was linked to TCR beta V- and J-gene trimming. Most of the CMV-associated TCR beta chains (in a later analysis) appeared to be HLA-restricted.

Primers included in the PCR were 60 Vbeta and 13 Jbeta primers. TCRdb's copy holds only in-frame clones and misses some; the assay was immunoSEQ multiplex PCR. The table includes 95,000 to 150,000 clones, about 80% detected once. Details on this clone: As yet, its antigen is unknown.

The CDR3 is 16 residues long. Trimming took 0 bases from V and 4 from J, leaving 13 bases between them. Germline V lookup: CDR1 KGHSH, CDR2 LQKENI. The chain is built from TRBV18 and TRBJ1-5; possible D gene TRBD1, 5 bases. The sequenced material came from PBMCs. The sequence was collected from a man aged 55-75 years in good health and CMV-seropositive. CDR3 nucleotide sequence: TGTGCCAGCTCACCACCAAGCGGGGGTCGGAATCAGCCCCAGCATTTT. Its protein is CASSPPSGGRNQPQHF.